The 9 T cell receptor beta chains below all came from one sample that was sequenced in a study of CD4 T cells in relation to SARS-CoV-2 and coronaviruses. Before the COVID-19 pandemic, during about 2011-2019, CD4+ T cells were taken from unexposed donors. Using immunoSEQ multiplex PCR, the repertoire was profiled, and TCRdb retains in-frame clones only, with some absent. Seen here are roughly 57,000 clones, roughly 88% observed once, and the top ten hold roughly 1.5%. The sequenced sample consisted of memory CD4+ T cells from PBMCs. These receptors came from a human donor in good health.

The chain joins TRBV5-3 to TRBJ2-7; 9 bases map to TRBD2. TRBV5-3 is identified as an open reading frame with a role that is uncertain. V dropped 0 bases and J dropped 1; count of bases not matched to a gene: 5. The CDR3 consists of 16 residues. CDR3 region: CARSLVGSGRSYEQYF. The CDR3 region has the DNA TGTGCCAGAAGCTTGGTTGGGAGCGGGAGGTCCTACGAGCAGTACTTC.

The V and J genes are TRBV3-1 (or the pseudogene TRBV3-2) and TRBJ2-3; D remains ambiguous. Trimming took 8 bases from V and 0 from J, leaving 6 bases between them. CDR3 length equals 12 residues. Germline values: CDR1 LGHDT, CDR2 YNNKEL (reference sequence). The CDR3 protein is CASAPSTDTQYF. The CDR3, as DNA: TGTGCCAGCGCACCAAGCACAGATACGCAGTATTTT.

The rearrangement joins TRBV5-1 to TRBJ2-7, with 7 bases aligning to TRBD1. The CDR3 loop spans 15 amino acids. V was pared by 0 bases and J by 3 bases, with 6 bases of the junction left unmatched. Germline CDR1 is SGHRS and CDR2 is YFSETQ. Written as DNA, the CDR3 is TGCGCCAGCAGCTTGGCTTGGGGACAGCGCTACGAGCAGTACTTC. This sequence encodes CASSLAWGQRYEQYF.

The chain employs TRBV12-3 or TRBV12-4 and TRBJ1-2, with a tentative D call TRBD1 (5 bases). This CDR3 region has 13 residues. V gave up 1 base and J gave up 7 bases, with 10 bases separating them. CDR3: CASSLVGGSGYTF. The CDR3 nucleotides are TGTGCCAGCAGTTTAGTCGGGGGAAGTGGCTACACCTTC.

This clone has only a few counts. The chain has TRBV3-1 (or the pseudogene TRBV3-2) and TRBJ2-1, with 14 positions matching TRBD2. CDR3 length: 17 residues. CDR1 and CDR2 from the germline V gene are LGHDT and YNNKEL (reference sequence). J gave up 8 bases and V 0 bases, and 6 bases lay outside the gene matches. The CDR3 spells CASSQEAGLAGVDEQFF. The CDR3 nucleotides are TGTGCCAGCAGCCAAGAGGCGGGACTAGCGGGAGTAGATGAGCAGTTCTTC.

The V call is TRBV6-6, the J call TRBJ2-1, with 12 bases lining up with TRBD2. Germline V gene lookup returns CDR1 MNHNY and CDR2 SVGAGI (reference sequence). CDR3 size: 21 residues. The J segment lost 0 bases and the V segment lost 6 bases, leaving 18 bases of the junction unmatched. The CDR3 coding sequence is TGTGCCAGCAGCCGAACCTGGGGGGGACTAGCGGGCCAGTCCTCCTACAATGAGCAGTTCTTC. Translated: CASSRTWGGLAGQSSYNEQFF.

This chain uses TRBV1 with TRBJ2-2; the table names TRBD2, a call not compared with the DNA. TRBV1 constitutes a pseudogene. The CDR3 has 15 residues. CDR3 DNA sequence: TGCACCAGCAGCCAAGGCGAATGTACCACCGGGGAGCTGTTTTTT. This encodes CTSSQGECTTGELFF.

This clone was counted only a few times. The gene calls are TRBV19 and TRBJ1-5; maybe TRBD1 (6 bases). V lost 5 bases and J 2 bases, leaving 10 bases between the germline ends. This CDR3 region has 14 residues. The germline V gene has CDR1 LNHDA and CDR2 SQIVND (reference sequence). CDR3 bases: TGTGCCAGTAGTCCAGGGGAAGGCAATCAGCCCCAGCATTTT. Translated: CASSPGEGNQPQHF.

This chain joins TRBV7-3 and TRBJ2-3; D is unclear. CDR1 and CDR2 (germline): SGHTA, FQGTGA. Trimming pared 2 bases from V and 5 bases from J, leaving 8 bases between. CDR3 size: 13 residues. The CDR3 coding sequence is TGTGCCAGCAGCTTAGGTACGAGAGATACGCAGTATTTT. It specifies CASSLGTRDTQYF.